A selection of T cell receptor beta chains follows, all from one sample in a study of blood T cell repertoires in COVID-19. TCRdb keeps only in-frame clones here, not all; method: immunoSEQ multiplex PCR. The repertoire holds around 100,000 clones, with approximately 90% as singletons. The sample consisted of peripheral blood. All receptors come from a woman aged 45-65 years with acute or convalescent COVID-19. CDR3s include the opening cysteine and the closing phenylalanine or tryptophan. A D gene is named only where the DNA matches it firmly. Not all rows give a size; the values are once, few, many and, for expanded clones, a class.

CDR3: CATDRETDTQYF
DNA: TGTGCCACGGACAGGGAAACAGATACGCAGTATTTT
J: TRBJ2-3
V: TRBV2
size: NA
D: TRBD1

CDR3: CASSLADTYGYTF
DNA: TGCGCCAGCAGCTTGGCGGACACCTATGGCTACACCTTC
J: TRBJ1-2
V: TRBV5-1
size: NA
D: NA

CDR3: CASSPTGPGEQYF
DNA: TGTGCCAGCAGCCCCACAGGGCCCGGCGAGCAGTACTTC
J: TRBJ2-7
V: TRBV11-2
size: NA
D: NA

CDR3: CASSRAGADEKLFF
DNA: TGTGCCAGCTCACGGGCAGGGGCGGATGAAAAACTGTTTTTT
J: TRBJ1-4
V: TRBV18
size: NA
D: NA

CDR3: CAWRDTTEAFF
DNA: TGTGCCTGGAGGGACACCACTGAAGCTTTCTTT
J: TRBJ1-1
V: TRBV30
size: NA
D: NA

CDR3: CAIRGQPPYEQYF
DNA: TGTGCCATCAGGGGGCAACCCCCCTACGAGCAGTACTTC
J: TRBJ2-7
V: TRBV10-3
size: NA
D: NA

CDR3: CASSLGQGVPQHF
DNA: TGTGCCAGCAGCTTAGGACAGGGAGTGCCCCAGCATTTT
J: TRBJ1-5
V: TRBV7-9
size: NA
D: TRBD1

CDR3: CASSLQGILRNTEAFF
DNA: TGTGCCAGCAGCTTACAGGGAATTCTAAGGAACACTGAAGCTTTCTTT
J: TRBJ1-1
V: TRBV7-9
size: once
D: NA

CDR3: CASSLIPRDRSYNEQFF
DNA: TGTGCCAGCAGTTTAATCCCCAGGGACAGGTCCTACAATGAGCAGTTCTTC
J: TRBJ2-1
V: TRBV27
size: NA
D: TRBD1

CDR3: CASSPPEGNSPLHF
DNA: TGTGCCAGCAGCCCTCCCGAGGGAAATTCACCCCTCCACTTT
J: TRBJ1-6
V: TRBV3-1/TRBV3-2
size: NA
D: NA

CDR3: CASSLGTGVRVEQYF
DNA: TGTGCCAGCAGCTTGGGGACAGGCGTACGCGTGGAGCAGTACTTC
J: TRBJ2-7
V: TRBV7-9
size: NA
D: TRBD1

CDR3: CASRGQGGEQYF
DNA: TGTGCCAGCCGGGGACAGGGTGGCGAGCAGTACTTC
J: TRBJ2-7
V: TRBV6-5
size: NA
D: TRBD1

CDR3: CASTLQGGDTQYF
DNA: TGTGCCAGCACCCTACAGGGTGGAGATACGCAGTATTTT
J: TRBJ2-3
V: TRBV5-4
size: NA
D: NA

CDR3: CASTAGEYNEQFF
DNA: TGTGCCAGCACAGCGGGAGAGTACAATGAGCAGTTCTTC
J: TRBJ2-1
V: TRBV2
size: NA
D: TRBD2

CDR3: CASSSGLFSSYNSPLHF
DNA: TGTGCCAGCAGCTCGGGACTTTTTAGCTCCTATAATTCACCCCTCCACTTT
J: TRBJ1-6
V: TRBV9
size: NA
D: NA

CDR3: CASSLDSGTDTQYF
DNA: TGTGCCAGCAGTTTGGATAGCGGCACAGATACGCAGTATTTT
J: TRBJ2-3
V: TRBV28
size: NA
D: NA

CDR3: CASSPGAGLPNSPLHF
DNA: TGTGCCAGCAGCCCCGGTGCGGGTCTTCCTAATTCACCCCTCCACTTT
J: TRBJ1-6
V: TRBV4-2
size: NA
D: NA

CDR3: CASSLVGASGSPASYEQYF
DNA: TGTGCCAGCAGCTTAGTCGGGGCTAGCGGGAGCCCCGCCTCCTACGAGCAGTACTTC
J: TRBJ2-7
V: TRBV7-9
size: NA
D: TRBD2

CDR3: CASSLDVYGELFF
DNA: TGCGCCAGCAGCTTGGATGTATACGGGGAGCTGTTTTTT
J: TRBJ2-2
V: TRBV5-1
size: NA
D: NA

CDR3: CAWSGTGTEAFF
DNA: TGTGCCTGGAGCGGGACAGGGACCGAAGCTTTCTTT
J: TRBJ1-1
V: TRBV30
size: few
D: TRBD1

CDR3: CASSEGDRGHEKLFF
DNA: TGCGCCAGCAGCGAGGGGGACAGGGGGCATGAAAAACTGTTTTTT
J: TRBJ1-4
V: TRBV4-1
size: NA
D: TRBD1

CDR3: CATQRQGAWEKLFF
DNA: TGTGCCACCCAAAGACAGGGGGCTTGGGAAAAACTGTTTTTT
J: TRBJ1-4
V: TRBV24-1
size: NA
D: TRBD1

CDR3: CASSSGTGVQTQYF
DNA: TGTGCCAGCAGCTCCGGGACAGGGGTTCAGACCCAGTACTTC
J: TRBJ2-5
V: TRBV7-2
size: once
D: TRBD1